Described below is a single T cell receptor (beta chain) sequence and its context. Its antigen remains unknown. CDR3 length: 16 amino acids. Trimming took off 0 bases at V and 3 bases at J, with 12 bases between the two ends. Germline lookup yields CDR1 LGHNA and CDR2 YSLEER. The sample is drawn from a study of T cells after yellow fever vaccination. Study summary: The authors prepared low-cell-number fractions using SMART-Seq v4 Ultra Low Input.

TCRdb reanalysed the 5' RACE reads using MiXCR and keeps one entry per CDR3 protein. The table has 150,000 to 200,000 distinct CDR3 sequences, 9.3% seen once. Regarding the study as a whole: The secondary response was weaker, and its peak arrived faster, on day 5 versus 15. Reappearing after the booster were most of the clones from primary vaccination (almost 97% CD4, 88% CD8). Among all clonotypes, a small share was observed in both CD4 and CD8 compartments.

The receptor was isolated from a man aged 18 to 29 who received the YFV17D yellow fever vaccine. The specimen was CD8+ T cells sorted from PBMCs, collected 45 days after the yellow fever booster vaccination. The chain combines TRBV4-3 with TRBJ1-5, with D possibly being TRBD1 (5 bases). CDR3 in DNA: TGCGCCAGCAGCCAAGATCCAGGGCAGACCAATCAGCCCCAGCATTTT. The encoded protein is CASSQDPGQTNQPQHF.